This T cell receptor (beta chain) was sequenced for a study of Graves' ophthalmopathy and Graves' hyperthyroidism. Amplifying from RNA transcripts, the study obtained TCR beta CDR3 regions. Second-round multiplex PCR followed a first-round RT-PCR using HTBI primers. TCRdb passed the multiplex PCR reads through MiXCR, listing each CDR3 protein once. This repertoire shows around 600,000 distinct CDR3 sequences, over 40% found once; its top ten account for about 3.3%. This TCR was sampled from an adult man with Graves' ophthalmopathy. The sequencing sample was made of peripheral blood.

In DNA, the CDR3 is TGTGCCAGCAGCCAACGGGGGATCGGCAACGAAAAACTGTTTTTT. Amino acid sequence: CASSQRGIGNEKLFF. The chain carries TRBV2 and TRBJ1-4; tentatively, D is TRBD1 (5 bases). The V end lost 6 bases, the J end lost 8 bases, and 19 bases lay between the germline ends. CDR1 SNHLY and CDR2 FYNNEI come from the germline V gene. The CDR3 loop spans 15 amino acids.